This T cell receptor (beta chain) comes out of a study of blood T cell repertoires in COVID-19. Turning to the study itself: Samples of COVID-19 (acute and convalescent) were obtained from the United States, Italy and Spain. T cells, B-cell-depleted T cells, or PBMCs provided the cDNA or gDNA that served as material.

In the authors' methods: Quantification of nucleated cells was approximated via reference gene primer amplification. TCRdb's table, derived via immunoSEQ multiplex PCR, lists solely in-frame clones and lacks some. V, J and clone size derive from that table, while D and trimming were established from the DNA sequence. This table holds about 330,000 clones, about four fifths found once. CDR3 length: 15 residues. CDR1 is SGHRS and CDR2 is YFSETQ in the germline V gene. Trimming cost V 4 bases and J 4 bases; bases outside gene matches: 8. Sequenced sample: peripheral blood. V is TRBV5-1 and J is TRBJ2-1, with 7 bases fitting TRBD1. This clonotype originated in a woman aged 45 to 65 with acute or convalescent COVID-19. The CDR3 DNA is TGCGCCAGCAGCCCGTCGGGACAGAATTACAATGAGCAGTTCTTC. Its translation is CASSPSGQNYNEQFF.